This T cell receptor beta chain originates from a study of monozygotic twins with inflammatory bowel disease (dated by TCRdb to between 2018 and 2021). For context, the study as a whole: In total, around 30 monozygotic twin pairs made up the full study: 19 Danish pairs, all IBD-discordant, plus nine German pairs, of which four were IBD-concordant and five were IBD-discordant. Each individual had, on average, about 151 000 unique TCRalpha sequences and 181 000 unique TCRbeta sequences available for analysis. The search for disease-associated traits relied mainly on comparing IBD patients with their genetically identical healthy co-twins within discordant pairs. Points the paper makes about the study in general: Repertoire similarity did not differ between concordant and discordant twins, which could be due to limited statistical power. Background noise and inter-individual variability may have been introduced into the repertoires by the differing immunosuppressive treatments among patients. Different T cell subtypes could not be distinguished in the analysis. No single strong signal or clonotype linked to IBD turned up in the results, so the idea that one exists was not supported. Fewer clonotypes were shared with other individuals by IBD patients than by healthy twins, most markedly in patients showing signs of disease activity. Measured by the inverse Simpson index, TCRbeta repertoire diversity was lower in IBD patients than in their healthy co-twins.

From each donor, an approximately 2.4 ml peripheral blood sample was drawn into PAXgene tubes and stored at -80 degrees C. Without T cell sorting, total RNA was isolated from whole blood using the PAXgene blood miRNA kit on an automated QIAcube. Deep TCRalpha and TCRbeta repertoire profiling with unique molecular barcoding was performed on peripheral blood of monozygotic twin pairs concordant or discordant for inflammatory bowel disease. Smoking habits were recorded for all twin pairs, with individuals classified as current, former or never smokers. Sequences SGHDN (CDR1) and FVKESK (CDR2) are obtained from the germline V gene. From its cysteine to its phenylalanine, the CDR3 spans 12 amino acids. The coding DNA is unavailable. Library method: 5' RACE. Preparation of each TCR library used approximately 3.5 ug of total RNA. For each sample, cDNA was synthesized in eight separate reactions using SMARTScribe reverse transcriptase. Unique molecular identifiers containing a 6-nucleotide sample barcode were introduced through template switching during cDNA synthesis. Two nested PCRs of approximately 16 and 10 cycles amplified the TCRalpha and TCRbeta cDNA, and bead purification followed each PCR. Before amplification, the cDNA was treated with uracil DNA-glycosylase and purified using the QIAquick PCR purification kit. The second PCR added Illumina TruSeq-compatible adapters along with sample-specific barcodes. Library quality and concentration were checked on TapeStation and Qubit, and libraries were pooled at roughly 5.1 ng each. Sequencing of the pooled libraries was done on an Illumina HiSeq2500 single-index Rapid Run using custom sequencing primers and 2 x 100 bp reads. On the study's bioinformatics: UMI-based consensus assembly with MiGEC version 1.2.6 was used to correct PCR and sequencing errors. V(D)J alignment, clonotype assembly and CDR3 extraction were performed with MiXCR version 2.1.1. Normalisation of gene usage, clonotype sharing and MAIT/NKT TCR abundance was achieved by analysing the top 1000, 10 000 and 20 000 clonotypes per sample. Diversity was computed as the inverse Simpson index with the vegan R package after downsampling to 27 000 UMIs. Statistical testing used paired Mann-Whitney U tests on the discordant twin pairs and applied Benjamini-Hochberg correction for multiple testing. Based on TCRdb reprocessing of the reads, there is one entry per CDR3 protein sequence, and DNA is missing. For this entry, the V and J calls and clone size follow TCRdb and not the study's own pipeline. The sample's clone listing holds 300,000 to 400,000 distinct CDR3 sequences. The ten largest make up 2% to 2.5% of the sample.

As concerns this clonotype: Its antigen remains undetermined.

This chain joins TRBV14 to TRBJ2-7; TCRdb reports TRBD1, a call that lacks DNA to check it against. The sample taken for sequencing was blood. The sequence came from a human donor with ulcerative colitis or Crohn's disease, or a healthy co-twin of an affected twin (not recorded which). The CDR3 loop reads CASSAGTANLYF.